The 15 T cell receptor beta chains reported below all come from one sample, sequenced in a study of early stage breast cancer tumors. The assay was immunoSEQ multiplex PCR, and TCRdb's table has in-frame clones only and misses some. The sample lists fewer than 90,000 clones; roughly three quarters were seen once. Material for sequencing was blood. The receptors stem from a person between 60 and 69 years old with breast cancer.

The chain uses TRBV30 and TRBJ1-4; tentative D call: TRBD1 (6 bases). This CDR3 contains 13 residues. In germline, CDR1 is GTSNPN, CDR2 SVGIG (reference sequence). Trimming stripped 1 base from V and 7 bases from J, with 10 bases between. This CDR3 is CAWSEQGTEKLFF. Here the CDR3 DNA reads TGTGCCTGGAGTGAGCAGGGGACTGAAAAACTGTTTTTT. The full variable domain, in which reference TRBV30 and TRBJ1-4 provide the parts outside the CDR3, is SQTIHQWPATLVQPVGSPLSLECTVEGTSNPNLYWYRQAAGRGLQLLFYSVGIGQISSEVPQNLSASRPQDRQFILSSKKLLLSDSGFYLCAWSEQGTEKLFFGSGTQLSVL.

V usage is TRBV28 and J usage is TRBJ1-3; tentatively, D is TRBD1 (5 bases). CDR1 MDHEN and CDR2 SYDVKM come from the germline V gene. Trimming left V 6 bases short and J 3 bases short, with 15 bases between. CDR3 length: 15 amino acids. CDR3 sequence (DNA): TGTGCCAGCAGGGTTAGCCGGGGGTATGGAAACACCATATATTTT. Protein sequence: CASRVSRGYGNTIYF.

The DNA of the CDR3 is TGTGCCAGCAGCCACGGGGGACCTTACGAGCAGTACTTC. This codes for CASSHGGPYEQYF. The rearrangement joins TRBV27 to TRBJ2-7; perhaps TRBD2 as D (6 bases). CDR3 length: 13 amino acids. V was trimmed by 6 bases and J by 4 bases, leaving 13 bases between them. From germline, CDR1 is MNHEY and CDR2 SMNVEV (reference sequence).

The chain couples TRBV18 to TRBJ1-5, with TRBD1 matching over 8 bases. The CDR3 sequence is 15 residues long. J gave up 3 bases and V 2 bases, and 3 bases lay outside the gene matches. Germline V gene lookup returns CDR1 KGHSH and CDR2 LQKENI. CDR3 DNA: TGTGCCAGCTCACCAACAGGGGGAACCAATCAGCCCCAGCATTTT. It specifies CASSPTGGTNQPQHF.

This clone was detected only once. The V and J genes are TRBV15 and TRBJ2-5; D is perhaps TRBD1 (5 bases). The germline V and J ends were trimmed by 5 bases and 5 bases, with 21 bases remaining between them. The CDR3 is 16 amino acids. Germline V gene lookup returns CDR1 LNHNV and CDR2 YYDKDF (reference sequence). CDR3 nucleotides: TGTGCCACCAGCCCGGACCAAATGGGGCAATCGGAGACCCAGTACTTC. Translated, it gives CATSPDQMGQSETQYF. Drawing the rest from reference TRBV15 and TRBJ2-5, the complete variable domain is DAMVIQNPRYQVTQFGKPVTLSCSQTLNHNVMYWYQQKSSQAPKLLFHYYDKDFNNEADTPDNFQSRRPNTSFCFLDIRSPGLGDTAMYLCATSPDQMGQSETQYFGPGTRLLVL.

The chain carries TRBV5-5 and TRBJ1-4; 8 bases agree with TRBD1. V dropped 4 bases and J dropped 8; count of bases not matched to a gene: 13. The V gene's germline CDR1 is SGHKS and CDR2 YYEKEE (reference sequence). The CDR3 is made up of 16 amino acids. CDR3 DNA: TGTGCCAGCAGCCCGTCACAGGGGGAGTTAGGAGAAAAACTGTTTTTT. The encoded protein is CASSPSQGELGEKLFF.

The chain links TRBV7-9 to TRBJ1-5; TRBD1 matches at 7 bases. The CDR3 has 14 residues. Germline lookup yields CDR1 SEHNR and CDR2 FQNEAQ (reference sequence). J was trimmed by 5 bases and V by 6 bases; bases with no gene match: 7. This CDR3 reads CASSRDRADQPQHF. The DNA of the CDR3 is TGTGCCAGCAGTCGTGACAGGGCTGATCAGCCCCAGCATTTT.

This chain joins TRBV10-3 and TRBJ2-5; TRBD1 matches at 7 bases. CDR1 and CDR2 from the germline V gene are ENHRY and SYGVKD. The J segment lost 3 bases and the V segment lost 5 bases, leaving 21 bases of the junction unmatched. The CDR3 runs to 19 residues. CDR3 sequence (DNA): TGTGCCATCAGTCGGAACAGGGGCGCGGACCTCATGTTGGAAGAGACCCAGTACTTC. This gives the protein CAISRNRGADLMLEETQYF.

The chain carries TRBV5-4 and TRBJ2-1; 10 bases agree with TRBD2. V gave up 2 bases and J gave up 2 bases; unmatched junction bases: 4. CDR1 and CDR2 (germline): SGHNT, YYREEE (reference sequence). The CDR3 covers 16 residues. The CDR3 region is CASSFESGRAYNEQFF. Written as DNA, the CDR3 is TGTGCCAGCAGCTTCGAGAGCGGGAGGGCCTACAATGAGCAGTTCTTC.

The rearrangement links TRBV5-1 to TRBJ1-1; D is ambiguous. Trimming took 0 bases from V and 1 from J, leaving 4 bases between them. CDR3 size: 13 residues. The V gene's germline CDR1 is SGHRS and CDR2 YFSETQ. CDR3 sequence: CASSLAQNTEAFF. The CDR3 nucleotides are TGCGCCAGCAGCTTGGCCCAGAACACTGAAGCTTTCTTT.

This clone turned up a few times. The V and J genes are TRBV30 and TRBJ1-6, with 7 bases fitting TRBD1. CDR3 length: 14 amino acids. CDR1 GTSNPN and CDR2 SVGIG come from the germline V gene (reference sequence). V gave up 4 bases and J gave up 8 bases; unmatched junction bases: 8. The chain's CDR3 is CAWNVRDSYSPLHF. The CDR3 DNA is TGTGCCTGGAATGTAAGGGACAGCTATTCACCCCTCCACTTT.

This clone was detected only a few times. This sequence joins TRBV28 and TRBJ1-5, with a weak D call TRBD1 (6 bases). The V gene lost 4 bases and the J gene lost 3 bases, with 7 bases spanning the gap. The length of the CDR3 is 13 residues. In germline, CDR1 is MDHEN, CDR2 SYDVKM. The CDR3 loop reads CASSSGANQPQHF. The CDR3 bases are TGTGCCAGCAGTTCAGGGGCCAATCAGCCCCAGCATTTT.

In its sample, this clone was seen a few times. The rearrangement uses TRBV28 and TRBJ2-1; D gene unclear. The CDR3 length is 12 residues. Trimming pared 9 bases from V and 0 bases from J, leaving 6 bases between. Germline lookup yields CDR1 MDHEN and CDR2 SYDVKM. The CDR3 region is CASISSYNEQFF. CDR3 DNA: TGTGCCAGTATCAGCTCCTACAATGAGCAGTTCTTC.

DNA of the CDR3: TGCGCCAGCACCCTAGAGTCTAATTCACCCCTCCACTTT. This sequence encodes CASTLESNSPLHF. V usage is TRBV5-1 and J usage is TRBJ1-6; D call uncertain. Per germline, CDR1 SGHRS and CDR2 YFSETQ. V was trimmed by 6 bases and J by 6 bases, leaving 10 bases between them. The CDR3 runs to 13 residues.

The chain combines TRBV18 with TRBJ1-1; D remains ambiguous. V was clipped by 6 bases and J by 0 bases, with 14 bases between them. CDR3 size: 15 residues. The germline V gene encodes CDR1 KGHSH and CDR2 LQKENI. Here the CDR3 DNA reads TGTGCCAGCTCGCCAGGTTGGGCCTTGAACACTGAAGCTTTCTTT. Translated: CASSPGWALNTEAFF.